The 8 T cell receptor beta chains reported below all come from one sample, sequenced in a study of STAT3 mutations in large granular lymphocyte leukemia. Broader study findings: At least one immunodominant TCR beta clonotype appeared in every T-cell large granular lymphocyte leukemia patient.

These receptors' antigens are unknown. Measured with immunoSEQ multiplex PCR; TCRdb has only the in-frame clones, and not every one. The repertoire holds about 16,000 clones, with approximately 84% as singletons. The sample taken for sequencing was peripheral blood mononuclear cells. The source of these receptors is a man over 45 with T-cell large granular lymphocyte leukemia. Some clones in this sample may be carry-over from other donors' samples.

The V call is TRBV5-1, the J call TRBJ2-2; TRBD1 agrees at 7 bases. V lost 3 bases to trimming and J lost 2 bases; unmatched junction nucleotides: 4. The CDR3 is made up of 15 amino acids. Germline-derived CDR1 and CDR2 are SGHRS and YFSETQ. CDR3 in amino acids: CASSWGTENTGELFF. CDR3 coding DNA: TGCGCCAGCAGCTGGGGGACAGAAAACACCGGGGAGCTGTTTTTT.

This sequence joins TRBV4-2 and TRBJ1-1; 8 bases fit TRBD1. The germline V gene has CDR1 LGHNA and CDR2 YNFKEQ. V was clipped by 0 bases and J by 4 bases; unmatched bases: 7. The CDR3 is made up of 16 amino acids. CDR3 sequence (DNA): TGTGCCAGCAGCCAAGATCAGGGGGCGCGGGGCACTGAAGCTTTCTTT. Translation: CASSQDQGARGTEAFF.

The chain links TRBV7-2 to TRBJ1-5; D remains ambiguous. V gave up 5 bases and J gave up 0 bases, with 8 bases separating them. The CDR3 runs 14 residues. CDR1 and CDR2 from the germline V gene are SGHTA and FQGNSA. The CDR3 DNA sequence: TGTGCCAGCAGCGGCCGTTTTAGCAATCAGCCCCAGCATTTT. Residues: CASSGRFSNQPQHF.

V and J are TRBV7-7 and TRBJ2-5; weak D call: TRBD1 (6 bases). This CDR3 contains 14 residues. V was trimmed by 1 base and J by 5 bases, leaving 11 bases between them. CDR1 is SSHAT, CDR2 FNYEAQ, per germline (reference sequence). The chain's CDR3 is CASSLGSQGETQYF. The CDR3 DNA follows: TGTGCCAGCAGCTTAGGGTCTCAGGGGGAGACCCAGTACTTC.

This clone was counted only a few times. The chain joins TRBV5-1 to TRBJ2-1; D call uncertain. CDR1 and CDR2 (germline): SGHRS, YFSETQ. Deletions cut 0 bases from V and 12 bases from J, with 10 bases between. CDR3 size: 12 residues. CDR3 in DNA: TGCGCCAGCAGCTTGGAGATTGGGCGGCAGTTCTTC. Protein product: CASSLEIGRQFF. Based on the CDR3 plus reference TRBV5-1 and TRBJ2-1, the full variable domain is KAGVTQTPRYLIKTRGQQVTLSCSPISGHRSVSWYQQTPGQGLQFLFEYFSETQRNKGNFPGRFSGRQFSNSRSEMNVSTLELGDSALYLCASSLEIGRQFFGPGTRLTVL.

V and J are TRBV28 and TRBJ2-3, with 8 positions matching TRBD2. The germline V gene encodes CDR1 MDHEN and CDR2 SYDVKM. The CDR3 covers 16 residues. V trimming: 3 bases; J trimming: 5 bases; junction bases outside the gene matches: 10. The DNA of the CDR3 is TGTGCCAGCAGTTTCCTGGGCGGGAGGAGGAGAGATACGCAGTATTTT. It encodes CASSFLGGRRRDTQYF. Together with reference TRBV28 and TRBJ2-3, the CDR3 gives the full variable domain: DVKVTQSSRYLVKRTGEKVFLECVQDMDHENMFWYRQDPGLGLRLIYFSYDVKMKEKGDIPEGYSVSREKKERFSLILESASTNQTSMYLCASSFLGGRRRDTQYFGPGTRLTVL.

The V call is TRBV2, the J call TRBJ1-5; TRBD1 agrees at 7 bases. The V and J ends lost 6 bases and 4 bases, in that order; junction bases with no gene match: 3. The V gene's germline CDR1 is SNHLY and CDR2 FYNNEI. The CDR3 length is 13 residues. DNA for the CDR3: TGTGCCAGCAGCCCGGACAGGAATCAGCCCCAGCATTTT. Protein product: CASSPDRNQPQHF.

The chain carries TRBV7-6 and TRBJ2-3, with D perhaps TRBD2 (6 bases). CDR1 is SGHVS and CDR2 is FNYEAQ in the germline V gene. The CDR3 consists of 14 residues. The V and J ends lost 5 bases and 8 bases respectively, with 17 bases between them. CDR3 bases: TGTGCCAGCAGCCGTACGGGGGTGAGGGGTACGCAGTATTTT. It is translated as CASSRTGVRGTQYF.